This T cell receptor beta chain was identified during a study of Graves' ophthalmopathy and Graves' hyperthyroidism. This clonotype was observed at least ten times. V dropped 4 bases and J dropped 0 bases, with 10 bases sitting between them. CDR1 is SQVTM, CDR2 ANQGSEA, per germline. This CDR3 is built from 14 residues. Amplification from RNA transcripts yielded the TCR beta CDR3 regions. A first-round RT-PCR used HTBI primers, followed by a second-round multiplex PCR. MiXCR was run by TCRdb on the multiplex PCR reads, yielding one entry per CDR3 protein. The table has about 370,000 distinct CDR3 sequences, about 15% seen once.

The chain is built from TRBV29-1 and TRBJ2-4; weak D call: TRBD2 (5 bases). This TCR was recovered from an adult woman with stable Graves' hyperthyroidism. The sample comprised peripheral blood. The CDR3 region is CSVVFGLAKNIQYF. The DNA for the CDR3 is TGCAGCGTTGTCTTCGGACTAGCCAAAAACATTCAGTACTTC.